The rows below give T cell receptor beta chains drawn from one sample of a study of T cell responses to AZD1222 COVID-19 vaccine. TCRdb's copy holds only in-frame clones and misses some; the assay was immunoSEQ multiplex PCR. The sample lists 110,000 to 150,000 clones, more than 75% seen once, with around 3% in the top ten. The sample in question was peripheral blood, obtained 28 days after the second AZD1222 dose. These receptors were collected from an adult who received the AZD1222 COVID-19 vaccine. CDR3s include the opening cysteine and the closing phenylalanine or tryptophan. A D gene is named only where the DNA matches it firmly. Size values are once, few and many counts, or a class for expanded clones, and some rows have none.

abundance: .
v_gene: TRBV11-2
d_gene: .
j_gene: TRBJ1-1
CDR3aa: CASSLVIGRNTEAFF
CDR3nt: TGTGCCAGCAGCTTAGTAATCGGCCGGAACACTGAAGCTTTCTTT

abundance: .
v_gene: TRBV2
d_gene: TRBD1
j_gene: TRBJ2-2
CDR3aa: CASSATGEDTGELFF
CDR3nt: TGTGCCAGCAGCGCGACAGGGGAGGACACCGGGGAGCTGTTTTTT

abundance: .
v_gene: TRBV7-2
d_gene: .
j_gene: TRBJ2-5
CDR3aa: CASSPGRGSETQYF
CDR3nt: TGTGCCAGCAGCCCGGGCAGGGGTAGCGAGACCCAGTACTTC

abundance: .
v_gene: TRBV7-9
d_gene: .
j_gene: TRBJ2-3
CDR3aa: CASSLRQADTQYF
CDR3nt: TGTGCCAGCAGCTTAAGGCAGGCAGATACGCAGTATTTT

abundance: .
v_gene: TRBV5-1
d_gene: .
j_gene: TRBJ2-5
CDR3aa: CASSLVTSSQTQYF
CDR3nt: TGCGCCAGCAGCTTGGTGACTAGTTCCCAGACCCAGTACTTC

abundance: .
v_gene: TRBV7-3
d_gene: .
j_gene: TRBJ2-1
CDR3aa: CASSPNGPYNEQFF
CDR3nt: TGTGCCAGCAGCCCGAACGGGCCCTACAATGAGCAGTTCTTC

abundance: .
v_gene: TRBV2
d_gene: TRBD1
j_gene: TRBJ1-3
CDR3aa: CASSPGIWLDRAGSGNTIYF
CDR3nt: TGTGCCAGCAGTCCCGGAATCTGGTTGGACAGGGCAGGGTCTGGAAACACCATATATTTT

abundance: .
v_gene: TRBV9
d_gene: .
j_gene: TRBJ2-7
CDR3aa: CASSEGGARYEQYF
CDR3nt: TGTGCCAGCAGCGAAGGGGGGGCCCGATACGAGCAGTACTTC

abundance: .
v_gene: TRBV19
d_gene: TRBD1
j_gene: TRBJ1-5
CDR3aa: CASRRVEGASNQPQHF
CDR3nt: TGTGCCAGTAGAAGGGTTGAGGGGGCAAGCAATCAGCCCCAGCATTTT

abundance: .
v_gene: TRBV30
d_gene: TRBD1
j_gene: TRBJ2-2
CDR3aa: CAWSSGTFSGGRDTGELFF
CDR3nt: TGTGCCTGGAGTTCAGGAACCTTTTCAGGGGGTCGGGACACCGGGGAGCTGTTTTTT

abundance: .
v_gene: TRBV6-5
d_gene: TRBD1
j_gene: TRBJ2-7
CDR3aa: CASSNPHRGYEQYF
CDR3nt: TGTGCCAGCTCCAACCCGCACAGGGGCTACGAGCAGTACTTC

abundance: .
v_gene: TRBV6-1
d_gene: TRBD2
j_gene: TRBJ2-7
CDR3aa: CASSEDRLAGVGEQYF
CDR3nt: TGTGCCAGCAGTGAAGATAGACTAGCGGGAGTTGGCGAGCAGTACTTC

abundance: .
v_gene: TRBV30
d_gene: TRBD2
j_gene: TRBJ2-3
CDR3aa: CAWSVVAGTDTQYF
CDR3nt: TGTGCCTGGAGTGTGGTAGCGGGGACAGATACGCAGTATTTT

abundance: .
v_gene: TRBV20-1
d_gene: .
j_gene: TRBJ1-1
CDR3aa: CSAPMGDQAFF
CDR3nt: TGCAGTGCTCCCATGGGGGACCAAGCTTTCTTT

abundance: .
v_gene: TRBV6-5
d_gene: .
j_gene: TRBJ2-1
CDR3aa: CASSLSNGEFNEQFF
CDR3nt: TGTGCCAGCAGCCTCTCTAACGGAGAGTTCAATGAGCAGTTCTTC

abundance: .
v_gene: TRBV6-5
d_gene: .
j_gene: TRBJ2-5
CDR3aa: CASLWYQETQYF
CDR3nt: TGTGCCAGCCTGTGGTACCAAGAGACCCAGTACTTC

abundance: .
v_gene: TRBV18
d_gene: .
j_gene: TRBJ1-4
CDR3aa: CASSPPASTVGNEKLFF
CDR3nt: TGTGCCAGCTCACCACCGGCCAGCACTGTGGGTAATGAAAAACTGTTTTTT

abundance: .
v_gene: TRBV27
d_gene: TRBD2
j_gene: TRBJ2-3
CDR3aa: CASSGGRGTDTQYF
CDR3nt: TGTGCCAGCAGCGGAGGGAGGGGCACAGATACGCAGTATTTT

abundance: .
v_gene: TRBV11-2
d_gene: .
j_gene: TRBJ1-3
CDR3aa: CASSLVSGSLFSGNTIYF
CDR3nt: TGTGCCAGCAGCTTAGTCTCGGGGAGCCTTTTCTCTGGAAACACCATATATTTT

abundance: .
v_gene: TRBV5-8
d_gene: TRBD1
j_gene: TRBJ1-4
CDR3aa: CASSLGQGGYEKLFF
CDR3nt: TGTGCCAGCAGTCTGGGACAGGGCGGTTATGAAAAACTGTTTTTT

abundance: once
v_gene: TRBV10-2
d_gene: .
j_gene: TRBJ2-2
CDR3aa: CASSRYTGELFF
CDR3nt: TGCGCCAGCAGTAGATACACCGGGGAGCTGTTTTTT

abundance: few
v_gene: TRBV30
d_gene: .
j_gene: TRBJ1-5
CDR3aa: CAWRSRVGAGYSNQPQHF
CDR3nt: TGTGCCTGGAGAAGTCGTGTAGGGGCGGGATATAGCAATCAGCCCCAGCATTTT

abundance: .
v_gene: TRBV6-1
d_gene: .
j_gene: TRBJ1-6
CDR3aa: CASSEAQFNSPLHF
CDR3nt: TGTGCCAGCAGTGAAGCACAGTTTAATTCACCCCTCCACTTT

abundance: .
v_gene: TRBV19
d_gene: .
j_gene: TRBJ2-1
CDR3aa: CASPDLYNEQFF
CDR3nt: TGTGCCAGCCCGGACCTCTACAATGAGCAGTTCTTC

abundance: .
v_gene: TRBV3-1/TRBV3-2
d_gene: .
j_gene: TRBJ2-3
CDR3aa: CASSQRATDTQYF
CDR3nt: TGTGCCAGCAGCCAACGGGCCACAGATACGCAGTATTTT

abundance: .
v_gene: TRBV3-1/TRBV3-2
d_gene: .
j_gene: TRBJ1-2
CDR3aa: CASRPSGTFFHYGYTF
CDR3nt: TGTGCCAGCAGGCCTAGCGGGACCTTTTTTCACTATGGCTACACCTTC

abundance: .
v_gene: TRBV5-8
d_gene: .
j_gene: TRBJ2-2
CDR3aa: CASSLMGPAGSGELFF
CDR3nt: TGTGCCAGCAGCTTGATGGGTCCGGCAGGGAGCGGGGAGCTGTTTTTT

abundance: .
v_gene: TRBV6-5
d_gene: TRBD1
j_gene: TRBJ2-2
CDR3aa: CASSYGTETGELFF
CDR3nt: TGTGCCAGCAGTTACGGGACAGAAACCGGGGAGCTGTTTTTT

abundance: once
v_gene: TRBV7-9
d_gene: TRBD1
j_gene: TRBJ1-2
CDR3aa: CKFQGADYGYTF
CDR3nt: TGTAAATTTCAGGGGGCGGACTATGGCTACACCTTC

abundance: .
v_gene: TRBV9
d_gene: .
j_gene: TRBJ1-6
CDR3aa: CASSPPGSYSPLHF
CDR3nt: TGTGCCAGCAGCCCCCCCGGAAGCTACTCACCCCTCCACTTT

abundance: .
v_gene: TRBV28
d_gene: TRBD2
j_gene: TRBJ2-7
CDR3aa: CASSPPGTRDEQYF
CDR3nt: TGTGCCAGCAGTCCCCCCGGGACTAGAGACGAGCAGTACTTC

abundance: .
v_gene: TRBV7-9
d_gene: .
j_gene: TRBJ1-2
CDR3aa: CASSTPRGGGYTF
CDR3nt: TGTGCCAGCAGTACACCCCGGGGTGGGGGCTACACCTTC

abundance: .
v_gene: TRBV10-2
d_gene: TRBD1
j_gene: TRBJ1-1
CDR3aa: CASSEPGQASEAFF
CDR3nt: TGCGCCAGCAGTGAGCCCGGACAGGCCAGCGAAGCTTTCTTT

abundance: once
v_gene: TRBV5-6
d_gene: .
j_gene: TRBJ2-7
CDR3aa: CASSQPGRNSYEQYF
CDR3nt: TGTGCCAGCAGCCAACCGGGACGGAACTCCTACGAGCAGTACTTC

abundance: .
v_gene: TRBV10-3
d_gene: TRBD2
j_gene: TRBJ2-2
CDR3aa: CAISTRTSGTGELFF
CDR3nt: TGTGCCATCAGCACACGGACTAGCGGTACCGGGGAGCTGTTTTTT

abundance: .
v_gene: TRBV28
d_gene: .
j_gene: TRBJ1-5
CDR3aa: CASNAPMGGNQPQHF
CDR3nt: TGTGCCAGCAACGCACCAATGGGCGGCAATCAGCCCCAGCATTTT

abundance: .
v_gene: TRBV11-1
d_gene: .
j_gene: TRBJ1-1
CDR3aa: CASARGRVDTEAFF
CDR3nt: TGTGCCAGCGCTCGTGGTCGGGTGGACACTGAAGCTTTCTTT

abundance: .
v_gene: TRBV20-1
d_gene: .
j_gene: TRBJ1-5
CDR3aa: CSASFGDASVGNQPQHF
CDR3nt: TGCAGTGCTAGTTTTGGTGACGCAAGCGTAGGCAATCAGCCCCAGCATTTT

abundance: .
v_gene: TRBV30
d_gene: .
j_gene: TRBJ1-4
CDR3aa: CAWSLGGSTNEKLFF
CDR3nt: TGTGCCTGGAGTCTTGGGGGTTCAACTAATGAAAAACTGTTTTTT

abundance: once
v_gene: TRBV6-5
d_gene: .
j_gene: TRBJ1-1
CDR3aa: CVSISDRGTEAFF
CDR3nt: TGTGTCAGCATTTCGGATAGAGGCACTGAAGCTTTCTTT

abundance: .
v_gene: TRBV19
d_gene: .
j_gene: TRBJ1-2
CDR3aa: CASSKATENYGYTF
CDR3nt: TGTGCCAGTAGTAAGGCGACAGAAAACTATGGCTACACCTTC

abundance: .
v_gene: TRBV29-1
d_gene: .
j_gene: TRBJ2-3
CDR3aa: CSGLLDTQYF
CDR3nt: TGCAGCGGGCTATTGGATACGCAGTATTTT

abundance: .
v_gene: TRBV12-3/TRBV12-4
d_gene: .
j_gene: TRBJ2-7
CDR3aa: CASSLMGYEQYF
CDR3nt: TGTGCCAGCAGTTTAATGGGCTACGAGCAGTACTTC

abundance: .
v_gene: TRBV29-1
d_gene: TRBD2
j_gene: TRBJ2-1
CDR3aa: CSANPGTSFYNEQFF
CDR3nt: TGCAGCGCTAACCCCGGGACTAGCTTCTACAATGAGCAGTTCTTC

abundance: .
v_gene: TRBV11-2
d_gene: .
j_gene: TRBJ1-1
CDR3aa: CASSLVPSTEAFF
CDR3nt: TGTGCCAGCAGCCTGGTCCCCAGCACTGAAGCTTTCTTT

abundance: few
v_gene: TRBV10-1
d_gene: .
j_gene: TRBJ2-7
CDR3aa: CASSRGGIYEQYF
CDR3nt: TGCGCCAGCAGTAGAGGGGGGATCTACGAGCAGTACTTC

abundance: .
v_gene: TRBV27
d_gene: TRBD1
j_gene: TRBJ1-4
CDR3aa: CASSPGQGPEKLFF
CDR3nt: TGTGCCAGCAGTCCGGGACAGGGTCCTGAAAAACTGTTTTTT

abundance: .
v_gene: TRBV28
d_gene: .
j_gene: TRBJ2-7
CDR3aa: CASRLTGATYEQYF
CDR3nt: TGTGCCAGCAGACTCACCGGGGCTACCTACGAGCAGTACTTC

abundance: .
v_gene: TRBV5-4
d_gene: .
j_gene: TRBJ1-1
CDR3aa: CASSDGRREAFF
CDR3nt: TGTGCCAGCAGCGATGGAAGACGTGAAGCTTTCTTT

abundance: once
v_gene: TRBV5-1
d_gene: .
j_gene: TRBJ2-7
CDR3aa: CASSLDRQGADEQYF
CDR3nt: TGCGCCAGCAGCTTGGATCGGCAGGGTGCGGACGAGCAGTACTTC

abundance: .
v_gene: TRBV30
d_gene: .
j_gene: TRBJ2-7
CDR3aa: CAWTRTGLGEQYF
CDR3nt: TGTGCCTGGACCCGGACGGGTTTGGGGGAGCAGTACTTC

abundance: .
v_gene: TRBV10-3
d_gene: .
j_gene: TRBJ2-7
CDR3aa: CAISRGYEQYF
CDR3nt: TGTGCCATCAGTCGGGGCTACGAGCAGTACTTC

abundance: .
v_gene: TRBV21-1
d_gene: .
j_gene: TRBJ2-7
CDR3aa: CASSSTGTPADAFYEQYF
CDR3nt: TGTGCCAGCAGCTCAACCGGGACACCCGCCGACGCTTTCTACGAGCAGTACTTC

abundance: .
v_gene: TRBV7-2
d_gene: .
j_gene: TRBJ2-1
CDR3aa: CASRENSGRLQFF
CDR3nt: TGTGCCAGCAGAGAAAACAGCGGCCGCCTGCAGTTCTTC

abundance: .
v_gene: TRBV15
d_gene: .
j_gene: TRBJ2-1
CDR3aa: CATSRDRDGYNEQFF
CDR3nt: TGTGCCACCAGCAGAGATCGAGACGGCTACAATGAGCAGTTCTTC

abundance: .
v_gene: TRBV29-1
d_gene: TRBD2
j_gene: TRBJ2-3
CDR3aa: CSVDGLAGEVTDTQYF
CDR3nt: TGCAGCGTTGACGGACTAGCGGGAGAGGTCACAGATACGCAGTATTTT

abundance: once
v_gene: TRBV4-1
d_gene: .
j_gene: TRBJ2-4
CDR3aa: CASSQVLTSAGQTLAKNIQYF
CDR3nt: TGCGCCAGCAGCCAAGTCTTAACGTCGGCAGGGCAAACATTAGCCAAAAACATTCAGTACTTC

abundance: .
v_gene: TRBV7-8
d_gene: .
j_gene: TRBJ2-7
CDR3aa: CASSLSPMGQGTYEQYF
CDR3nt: TGTGCCAGCAGCTTATCCCCCATGGGGCAGGGGACCTACGAGCAGTACTTC

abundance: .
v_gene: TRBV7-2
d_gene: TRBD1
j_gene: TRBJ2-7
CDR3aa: CASSLNGLQGAEQYF
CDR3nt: TGTGCCAGCAGCTTAAACGGATTACAGGGGGCCGAGCAGTACTTC